The TCR beta chain described here comes from a study of metastatic and nonmetastatic thyroid tumors. Across the study: Repertoires from malignant and benign thyroid patients were compared across blood and tumor or nodule tissue. General study points: It was reported that TCR beta diversity was significantly higher in malignant thyroid tumors than benign nodules, in blood and tumor.

This clone was seen a handful of times. Its antigen is as yet unknown. The CDR3 has 18 amino acids. Germline CDR1 MNHNY, CDR2 SVGAGI (reference sequence). The V gene lost 7 bases and the J gene lost 0 bases, with 21 bases spanning the gap. Methods used by the authors: To classify distant metastasis in papillary thyroid cancer, a model was built from CDR3 differences across clinicopathological groups. From the PCR reads, TCRdb re-called clones with MiXCR. The V and J calls reflect TCRdb's pipeline rather than the authors' work. Here the sample spans approximately 25,000 clones, 20% to 30% being singletons. No treatment had been given to any patient before thyroid surgery.

The sequenced sample was blood. The sequence came from a male donor with papillary thyroid cancer or a benign thyroid nodule (not recorded which). Some clones in this sample may be carry-over from other donors' samples. The V call is TRBV6-6, the J call TRBJ2-2; a possible D gene is TRBD1 (6 bases). For the CDR3, the DNA is TGTGCCAGCACAAGCGGTACAGGGTGGTTGGCGAACACCGGGGAGCTGTTTTTT. It codes for CASTSGTGWLANTGELFF.